This T cell receptor beta chain was captured by sequencing in a study of blood T cell repertoires in COVID-19. Study details: In each case, the material was cDNA or gDNA derived from T cells, B-cell-depleted T cells, or PBMCs.

V trimming: 0 bases; J trimming: 4 bases; junction bases outside the gene matches: 3. CDR1 and CDR2 from the germline V gene are KGHSH and LQKENI. This CDR3 contains 15 residues. In the original workflow: Amplification from reference gene primers served as the basis for estimated nucleated cell counts. Only in-frame clones appear in the TCRdb table, and some are missing; sequencing was by immunoSEQ multiplex PCR. The DNA was the basis for D and trimming; V, J and clone size are from that table. Of 55,000 to 65,000 clones listed, over 75% are singletons. This receptor was obtained from a woman older than 75 with active COVID-19. The V gene is TRBV18, the J gene TRBJ1-3; 7 bases are a match to TRBD1. Sequenced material: peripheral blood. The CDR3, as DNA: TGTGCCAGCTCACCACCAGGGGGCTCAGGAAACACCATATATTTT. This sequence encodes CASSPPGGSGNTIYF.